A single sample gave rise to the 16 T cell receptor beta chains below, sequenced in a study of cytomegalovirus exposure and HLA in healthy donors. TCRdb's copy holds only in-frame clones and misses some; the assay was immunoSEQ multiplex PCR. Found here are around 300,000 clones, roughly nine tenths of them singletons; the top ten hold more than 0.9%. Sequencing was carried out using PBMCs. The receptors come from a young woman in good health and CMV-seropositive.

The chain uses TRBV6-5 and TRBJ1-1; D gene uncertain. V gave up 4 bases and J gave up 0 bases, with 12 bases separating them. Germline loops: CDR1 MNHEY, CDR2 SVGAGI. The CDR3 has 15 residues. The CDR3 coding sequence is TGTGCCAGCAGTTTAAGTCTGCGCATGAACACTGAAGCTTTCTTT. Its protein is CASSLSLRMNTEAFF.

The chain recombines TRBV4-3 with TRBJ1-2; D is undetermined. CDR1 is LGHNA, CDR2 YSLEER, per germline. V lost 0 bases to trimming and J lost 8 bases, with 7 bases between them. The CDR3 spans 12 residues. CDR3 protein: CASSQEAGGYTF. The CDR3, as DNA: TGCGCCAGCAGCCAAGAAGCGGGGGGCTACACCTTC.

The V call is TRBV11-2, the J call TRBJ1-2; D might be TRBD1 (6 bases). The CDR3 is 15 residues long. V was clipped by 5 bases and J by 7 bases, with 20 bases between them. CDR1 SGHAT and CDR2 FQNNGV come from the germline V gene. The CDR3 reads CASSAQGGGVVGYTF. The CDR3 coding sequence is TGTGCCAGCAGCGCACAGGGCGGTGGAGTAGTTGGCTACACCTTC.

The chain couples TRBV7-8 to TRBJ1-4, with TRBD1 identical over 8 bases. After removal of 1 base from V and 7 bases from J, the junction contained 5 bases not matched to a gene. There are 15 residues in the CDR3. Germline CDR1 SGHVS, CDR2 FQNEAQ. The CDR3 bases are TGTGCCAGCAGCTTAGGGGGACAGGAACTTGAAAAACTGTTTTTT. Its translation is CASSLGGQELEKLFF.

The J gene is TRBJ2-7, the V gene TRBV6-5; 9 bases agree with TRBD2. J was trimmed by 2 bases and V by 2 bases; bases with no gene match: 4. Germline V gene data show CDR1 as MNHEY and CDR2 as SVGAGI. This CDR3 has 15 amino acids. CDR3 nucleotides: TGTGCCAGCAGTTACGGCGGGAGGGGCACCTACGAGCAGTACTTC. This translates into CASSYGGRGTYEQYF.

The chain recombines TRBV16 with TRBJ2-2; tentative D call: TRBD1 (5 bases). Germline V gene sequence: CDR1 KGHSY, CDR2 FQNENV. V gave up 1 base and J gave up 6 bases, with 18 bases separating them. The CDR3 is 17 amino acids. CDR3 bases: TGTGCCAGCAGCCAATATGGTCCACTGCAGGGATCCGGGGAGCTGTTTTTT. It translates to CASSQYGPLQGSGELFF. The whole variable domain, filled in from reference TRBV16 and TRBJ2-2, reads GEEVAQTPKHLVRGEGQKAKLYCAPIKGHSYVFWYQQVLKNEFKFLISFQNENVFDETGMPKERFSAKCLPNSPCSLEIQATKLEDSAVYFCASSQYGPLQGSGELFFGEGSRLTVL.

The rearrangement links TRBV30 to TRBJ1-2; 8 bases match TRBD1. The V gene's germline CDR1 is GTSNPN and CDR2 SVGIG (reference sequence). The length of the CDR3 is 15 residues. V was pared by 4 bases and J by 8 bases, with 15 bases of the junction left unmatched. The CDR3 protein is CAWMGIGQGGLGYTF. The CDR3 DNA follows: TGTGCCTGGATGGGGATCGGACAGGGAGGCCTGGGCTACACCTTC.

This chain joins TRBV9 and TRBJ2-1, with TRBD1 matching 8 bases. The ends lost 3 bases at V and 3 bases at J; junction bases unmatched: 5. This CDR3 has 15 amino acids. Germline CDR1 reads SGDLS; CDR2 reads YYNGEE. CDR3 sequence (DNA): TGTGCCAGCAGCGGACCGGGACAGGACTACAATGAGCAGTTCTTC. Translating gives CASSGPGQDYNEQFF.

The chain couples TRBV7-9 to TRBJ2-1, with 8 bases lining up with TRBD2. The ends lost 5 bases at V and 3 bases at J; junction bases unmatched: 9. The germline CDR1 and CDR2 sequences are SEHNR and FQNEAQ (reference sequence). The CDR3 length is 16 residues. For the CDR3, the DNA is TGTGCCAGCAGCCTAACTAGCGGACCAAACTACAATGAGCAGTTCTTC. Translation: CASSLTSGPNYNEQFF. Drawing the rest from reference TRBV7-9 and TRBJ2-1, the complete variable domain is DTGVSQNPRHKITKRGQNVTFRCDPISEHNRLYWYRQTLGQGPEFLTYFQNEAQLEKSRLLSDRFSAERPKGSFSTLEIQRTEQGDSAMYLCASSLTSGPNYNEQFFGPGTRLTVL.

V is TRBV27 and J is TRBJ1-4; D uncertain. Per the germline V gene, CDR1 is MNHEY and CDR2 is SMNVEV (reference sequence). The CDR3 consists of 15 residues. The ends were cut back, 5 bases at V and 0 bases at J, with 10 bases in the middle. The CDR3: CASSPRVTTNEKLFF. Written as DNA, the CDR3 is TGTGCCAGCAGTCCTCGGGTTACAACTAATGAAAAACTGTTTTTT. The full variable domain, its missing parts supplied by reference TRBV27 and TRBJ1-4, is EAQVTQNPRYLITVTGKKLTVTCSQNMNHEYMSWYRQDPGLGLRQIYYSMNVEVTDKGDVPEGYKVSRKEKRNFPLILESPSPNQTSLYFCASSPRVTTNEKLFFGSGTQLSVL.

This sequence joins TRBV4-3 and TRBJ1-4; a weak D match, TRBD1 (5 bases). The CDR3 contains 15 residues. Trimming removed 0 bases at V and 7 bases at J, with 12 bases between. Germline CDR1 and CDR2: LGHNA and YSLEER. In nucleotides, the CDR3 is TGCGCCAGCAGCCAAGATACAGGCGGTAGTGAAAAACTGTTTTTT. It codes for CASSQDTGGSEKLFF.

The chain is built from TRBV10-2 and TRBJ2-7, with D hard to call. Germline CDR1 reads WSHSY; CDR2 reads SAAADI. V was trimmed by 0 bases and J by 1 base, leaving 1 base between them. CDR3 length: 12 residues. As DNA, the CDR3 is TGCGCCAGCAGTGAGTCGTCCTACGAGCAGTACTTC. It encodes CASSESSYEQYF.

The CDR3 nucleotides read TGTGCCTGGAGTGTACAGGGACCGGAAAAACTGTTTTTT. Translating gives CAWSVQGPEKLFF. V and J are TRBV30 and TRBJ1-4; weak D call: TRBD1 (6 bases). Trimming pared 0 bases from V and 8 bases from J, leaving 10 bases between. Germline V gene data show CDR1 as GTSNPN and CDR2 as SVGIG (reference sequence). The CDR3 consists of 13 residues.

The chain joins TRBV27 to TRBJ1-1; the match to TRBD1 covers 7 bases. This CDR3 contains 15 residues. The germline V gene has CDR1 MNHEY and CDR2 SMNVEV (reference sequence). V trimming: 2 bases; J trimming: 0 bases; junction bases outside the gene matches: 3. CDR3: CASSLEGGMNTEAFF. The DNA for the CDR3 is TGTGCCAGCAGTTTAGAAGGGGGCATGAACACTGAAGCTTTCTTT.

The genes are TRBV5-1 and TRBJ1-1; D is possibly TRBD1 (5 bases). This CDR3 region has 14 residues. Trimming cost V 4 bases and J 0 bases, with 10 bases left between them. Germline assignment: CDR1 SGHRS and CDR2 YFSETQ. The CDR3 sequence: CASSQRGLNTEAFF. Here the CDR3 DNA reads TGCGCCAGCAGCCAACGGGGACTGAACACTGAAGCTTTCTTT.

CDR3 coding DNA: TGTGCCAGCAGCTTATCGGGAGAGAATGAAAAACTGTTTTTT. Amino acid sequence: CASSLSGENEKLFF. The chain is built from TRBV7-7 and TRBJ1-4, with D unresolved. This CDR3 has 14 residues. Trimming pared 2 bases from V and 5 bases from J, leaving 9 bases between. Germline values: CDR1 SSHAT, CDR2 FNYEAQ (reference sequence).